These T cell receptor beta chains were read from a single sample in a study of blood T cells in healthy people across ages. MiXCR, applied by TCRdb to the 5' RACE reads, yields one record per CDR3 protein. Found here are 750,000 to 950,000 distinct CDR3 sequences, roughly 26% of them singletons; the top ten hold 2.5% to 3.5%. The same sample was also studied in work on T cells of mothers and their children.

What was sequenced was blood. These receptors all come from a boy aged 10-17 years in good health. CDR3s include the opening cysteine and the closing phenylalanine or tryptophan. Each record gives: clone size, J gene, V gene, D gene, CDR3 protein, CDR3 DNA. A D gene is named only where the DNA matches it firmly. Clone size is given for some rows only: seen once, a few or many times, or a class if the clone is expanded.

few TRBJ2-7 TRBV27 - CASSLIQGRHDEQYF TGTGCCAGCAGTCTCATACAGGGAAGACACGACGAGCAGTACTTC
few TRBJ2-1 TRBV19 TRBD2 CASHLSGGPYNEQFF TGTGCCAGTCACCTGTCGGGGGGACCCTACAATGAGCAGTTCTTC
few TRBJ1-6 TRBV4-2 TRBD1 CASSQVLTGGTDSPLHF TGTGCCAGCAGCCAAGTCCTTACAGGGGGAACCGATTCACCCCTCCACTTT
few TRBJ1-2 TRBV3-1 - CASSQRDYGYTF TGTGCCAGCAGCCAGCGGGACTATGGCTACACCTTC
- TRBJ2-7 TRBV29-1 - CSGLSSYEQYF TGCAGCGGACTTTCCTCCTACGAGCAGTACTTC
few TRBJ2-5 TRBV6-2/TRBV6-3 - CASSYSESLAGRPQETQYF TGTGCCAGCAGTTACTCTGAGTCTCTTGCCGGACGACCACAAGAGACCCAGTACTTC
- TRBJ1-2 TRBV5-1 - CASSLDTTVYGYTF TGCGCCAGCAGCTTAGATACGACAGTTTATGGCTACACCTTC
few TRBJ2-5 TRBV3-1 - CAAGQRGTLGTQYF TGTGCCGCTGGACAGCGGGGTACCTTAGGGACCCAGTACTTC
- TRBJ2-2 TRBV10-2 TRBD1 CASSDRVSGELFF TGCGCCAGCAGCGACAGGGTTTCCGGGGAGCTGTTTTTT
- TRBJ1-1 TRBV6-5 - CASSSGVRATEAFF TGTGCCAGCAGTTCAGGGGTTAGGGCCACTGAAGCTTTCTTT
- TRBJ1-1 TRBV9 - CASSVGRSTEAFF TGTGCCAGCAGCGTCGGCAGGAGCACTGAAGCTTTCTTT
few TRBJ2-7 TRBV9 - CASSVAPRGGLYEQYF TGTGCCAGCAGCGTAGCCCCGAGGGGGGGCCTCTACGAGCAGTACTTC
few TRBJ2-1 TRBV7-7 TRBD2 CASSLEGSSGNEQFF TGTGCTAGCAGCTTAGAGGGGTCTAGCGGCAATGAGCAGTTCTTC
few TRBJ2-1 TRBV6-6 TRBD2 CASSYSSGGYNEQFF TGTGCCAGCAGTTACTCTAGCGGGGGCTACAATGAGCAGTTCTTC
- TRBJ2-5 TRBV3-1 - CASSQDWTGETGETQYF TGTGCCAGCAGCCAAGATTGGACGGGGGAAACCGGTGAGACCCAGTACTTC
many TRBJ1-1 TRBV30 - CAWSLQRPEAFF TGTGCCTGGAGTTTACAGAGGCCCGAAGCTTTCTTT
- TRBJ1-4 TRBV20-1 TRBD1 CSFRDRTTNEKLFF TGCAGTTTCCGGGACAGGACAACTAATGAAAAACTGTTTTTT
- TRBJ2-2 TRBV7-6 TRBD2 CASRGAGLAGDTGELFF TGTGCCAGCAGAGGAGCGGGACTAGCGGGGGACACCGGGGAGCTGTTTTTT
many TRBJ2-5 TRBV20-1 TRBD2 CSARTPGTSGAQYF TGCAGTGCTAGGACTCCCGGGACTAGCGGGGCCCAGTACTTC
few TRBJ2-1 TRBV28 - CATRTPYNEQFF TGTGCCACCCGAACTCCCTACAATGAGCAGTTCTTC
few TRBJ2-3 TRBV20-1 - CSAKRAEIRAQYF TGCAGTGCTAAAAGGGCCGAGATACGGGCGCAGTATTTT
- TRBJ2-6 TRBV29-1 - CSVEDPWGSGANVLTF TGCAGCGTTGAAGATCCTTGGGGCTCTGGGGCCAACGTCCTGACTTTC
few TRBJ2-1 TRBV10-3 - CAISEGYSSNEQFF TGTGCCATCAGTGAGGGCTACTCAAGCAATGAGCAGTTCTTC
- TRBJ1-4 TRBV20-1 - CSARGAGLNEKLFF TGCAGTGCTAGAGGTGCAGGCCTTAATGAAAAACTGTTTTTT
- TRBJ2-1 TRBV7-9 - CASSLEGGSNEQFF TGTGCCAGCAGCTTAGAAGGAGGGAGCAATGAGCAGTTCTTC
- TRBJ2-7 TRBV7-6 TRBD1 CASSLRQGSGEQYF TGTGCCAGCAGCCTGAGACAGGGCTCAGGCGAGCAGTACTTC
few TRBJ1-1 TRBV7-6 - CASSSGVVGGGTEAFF TGTGCCAGCAGCTCCGGTGTAGTGGGCGGGGGCACTGAAGCTTTCTTT
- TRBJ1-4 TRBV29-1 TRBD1 CSVDGGQGGEKLFF TGCAGCGTTGATGGGGGACAGGGAGGAGAAAAACTGTTTTTT
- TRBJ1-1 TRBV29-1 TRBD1 CSVEGGTGSEAFF TGCAGCGTTGAAGGGGGGACAGGTAGTGAAGCTTTCTTT
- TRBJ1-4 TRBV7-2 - CASSLSWKNEKLFF TGTGCCAGCAGCTTAAGCTGGAAGAATGAAAAACTGTTTTTT
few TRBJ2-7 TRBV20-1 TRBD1 CSASPSDRGLSEQYF TGCAGTGCTAGCCCCTCGGACAGGGGGCTTAGCGAGCAGTACTTC
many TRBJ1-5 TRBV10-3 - CAISAVGPPQHF TGTGCCATCAGTGCGGTCGGGCCGCCCCAGCATTTT
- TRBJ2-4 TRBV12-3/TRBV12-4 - CASSLGLGSLAKNIQYF TGTGCCAGCAGTTTAGGATTAGGATCACTAGCCAAAAACATTCAGTACTTC
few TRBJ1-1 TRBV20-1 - CSASKRTEAFF TGCAGTGCTAGCAAGCGAACTGAAGCTTTCTTT
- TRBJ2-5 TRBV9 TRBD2 CASSDKTSGGRETQYF TGTGCCAGCAGCGACAAAACTAGCGGGGGACGGGAGACCCAGTACTTC
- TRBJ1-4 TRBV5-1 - CASSLNGNSNEKLFF TGCGCCAGCAGCTTGAATGGGAATAGTAATGAAAAACTGTTTTTT
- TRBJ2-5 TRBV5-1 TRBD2 CASSLDVLAGVETQYF TGCGCCAGCAGCTTGGATGTACTAGCGGGGGTAGAGACCCAGTACTTC
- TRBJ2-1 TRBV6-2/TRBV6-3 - CASRFLSYNEQFF TGTGCCAGCCGGTTCCTCTCCTACAATGAGCAGTTCTTC
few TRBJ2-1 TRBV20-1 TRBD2 CSAQLASGGDNEQFF TGCAGTGCTCAATTGGCTAGCGGGGGGGACAATGAGCAGTTCTTC
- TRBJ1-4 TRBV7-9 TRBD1 CASSFGDRDADEKLFF TGTGCCAGCAGCTTTGGGGACAGGGACGCGGATGAAAAACTGTTTTTT
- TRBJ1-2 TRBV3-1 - CASSHRGQKQGNYGYTF TGTGCCAGCAGCCACCGAGGACAGAAGCAGGGGAACTATGGCTACACCTTC
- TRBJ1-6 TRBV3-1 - CASSQNDRSDSPLHF TGTGCCAGCAGCCAAAACGACAGGTCTGATTCACCCCTCCACTTT
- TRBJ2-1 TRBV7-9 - CASSFSGQGSYNEQFF TGTGCCAGCAGCTTTTCCGGGCAGGGCTCCTACAATGAGCAGTTCTTC
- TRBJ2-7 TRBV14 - CASSHQYEQYF TGTGCCAGCAGCCACCAATACGAGCAGTACTTC
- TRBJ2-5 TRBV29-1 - CSVEGWGAEETQYF TGCAGCGTTGAAGGTTGGGGGGCGGAGGAGACCCAGTACTTC
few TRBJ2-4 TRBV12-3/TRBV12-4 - CASSTLIGAGKNIQYF TGTGCCAGCAGCACACTAATTGGGGCGGGGAAAAACATTCAGTACTTC
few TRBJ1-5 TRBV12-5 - CASGLGREGSNQPQHF TGTGCTAGTGGTTTGGGCAGGGAGGGTAGCAATCAGCCCCAGCATTTT
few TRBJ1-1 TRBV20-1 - CSARSGINTEAFF TGCAGTGCGAGGTCGGGGATTAACACTGAAGCTTTCTTT
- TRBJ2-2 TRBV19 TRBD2 CASSMLGTTYTGELFF TGTGCCAGTAGTATGCTAGGGACTACCTACACCGGGGAGCTGTTTTTT
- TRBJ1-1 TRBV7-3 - CASSSTGHNTEAFF TGTGCCAGCAGCTCGACGGGACATAACACTGAAGCTTTCTTT
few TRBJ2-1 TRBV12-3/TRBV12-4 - CASSFRVSRGLNEQFF TGTGCCAGCAGTTTCCGGGTTTCACGGGGGTTGAATGAGCAGTTCTTC
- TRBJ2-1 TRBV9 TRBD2 CASSVKAGLTYNEQFF TGTGCCAGCAGCGTAAAAGCGGGGCTCACATACAATGAGCAGTTCTTC